The 17 T cell receptor beta chains reported below all come from one sample, sequenced in a study of molecular identifiers for immune sequencing clone quantification. TCRdb re-called the PCR reads through MiXCR, storing one row per CDR3 protein. Of 40,000 to 45,000 distinct CDR3 sequences listed, approximately 18% were seen once; the top ten hold about 6.6%. Sequencing was done on a sample of naive CD8+ T cells from blood, with Jurkat cell RNA spiked in. Stated subset: FACS-sorted CD8+CD4-CCR7+CD45RA+ naive T cells. The receptors here all came from a human donor in good health. Some libraries in this study had Jurkat cell RNA spiked in.

This clonotype was seen many times. The chain recombines TRBV7-8 with TRBJ2-1, with 13 positions matching TRBD2. With 3 bases clipped from V and 2 bases from J, the junction kept 10 bases outside the gene matches. Germline assignment: CDR1 SGHVS and CDR2 FQNEAQ. The CDR3 is 19 amino acids. In DNA form, the CDR3 reads TGTGCCAGCAGCTTGGGGGGACTAGCGGGAATGTTTGCCTACAATGAGCAGTTCTTC. Translated, it gives CASSLGGLAGMFAYNEQFF. The full variable domain, with the rest looked up from reference TRBV7-8 and TRBJ2-1, is GAGVSQSPRYKVAKRGQDVALRCDPISGHVSLFWYQQALGQGPEFLTYFQNEAQLDKSGLPSDRFFAERPEGSVSTLKIQRTQQEDSAVYLCASSLGGLAGMFAYNEQFFGPGTRLTVL.

The chain recombines TRBV19 with TRBJ2-5; D may be TRBD1 (8 bases). Trimming removed 4 bases from V and 4 bases from J, with 13 bases in between. This CDR3 contains 14 residues. Germline V gene sequence: CDR1 LNHDA, CDR2 SQIVND (reference sequence). The CDR3 spells CASSTTGEGETQYF. In DNA, the CDR3 is TGTGCCAGTAGTACGACAGGGGAGGGAGAGACCCAGTACTTC. Full variable domain (remainder filled in from reference TRBV19 and TRBJ2-5): DGGITQSPKYLFRKEGQNVTLSCEQNLNHDAMYWYRQDPGQGLRLIYYSQIVNDFQKGDIAEGYSVSREKKESFPLTVTSAQKNPTAFYLCASSTTGEGETQYFGPGTRLLVL.

The chain combines TRBV19 with TRBJ2-7; 7 bases line up with TRBD2. V lost 5 bases to trimming and J lost 1 base; unmatched junction nucleotides: 5. CDR3 length equals 14 residues. Germline assignment: CDR1 LNHDA and CDR2 SQIVND (reference sequence). The CDR3 nucleotides are TGTGCCAGTAGTCAACCGGGACTATCCTACGAGCAGTACTTC. Encoded protein: CASSQPGLSYEQYF. Supplemented by reference TRBV19 and TRBJ2-7, the full variable domain reads DGGITQSPKYLFRKEGQNVTLSCEQNLNHDAMYWYRQDPGQGLRLIYYSQIVNDFQKGDIAEGYSVSREKKESFPLTVTSAQKNPTAFYLCASSQPGLSYEQYFGPGTRLTVT.

This clonotype was detected ten times or more. This chain connects TRBV29-1 to TRBJ1-3, with TRBD1 as a possible D gene (5 bases). CDR3 size: 13 residues. CDR1 SQVTM and CDR2 ANQGSEA come from the germline V gene. V was clipped by 4 bases and J by 3 bases, with 10 bases between them. CDR3 nucleotide sequence: TGCAGCGTTGTAGACAGTGATGGAAACACCATATATTTT. This codes for CSVVDSDGNTIYF.

A word on this clonotype: Possible read error: a much larger clone is one base away. The conserved phenylalanine or tryptophan is not found at the CDR3 terminus, so this likely reflects a read error. The gene calls are TRBV28 and TRBJ1-5; TRBD1 aligns across 9 bases. The germline CDR1 and CDR2 sequences are MDHEN and SYDVKM. Trimming removed 6 bases from V and 2 bases from J; junction bases left unmatched: 5. The CDR3 contains 15 residues. The chain's CDR3 is CASSHRGRGNQPQHS. For the CDR3, the DNA is TGTGCCAGCAGCCACAGGGGGCGCGGCAATCAGCCCCAGCATTCT.

This clonotype was detected ten times or more. V usage is TRBV7-8 and J usage is TRBJ2-7, with TRBD1 as a possible D gene (5 bases). CDR1 SGHVS and CDR2 FQNEAQ come from the germline V gene. The CDR3 length is 15 residues. Deletions cut 1 base from V and 2 bases from J, with 12 bases between. The DNA for the CDR3 is TGTGCCAGCAGCTTAGAGGTGGGGCGCACCTACGAGCAGTACTTC. This encodes CASSLEVGRTYEQYF.

The genes are TRBV12-3 or TRBV12-4 and TRBJ2-7, with D perhaps matching TRBD1 (5 bases). This CDR3 comprises 16 residues. V was shortened by 1 base and J by 2 bases, with 15 bases between the two germline ends. Written as DNA, the CDR3 is TGTGCCAGCAGTTTAGAAGGGTCAGGGTTTCCCTACGAGCAGTACTTC. It encodes CASSLEGSGFPYEQYF.

The chain uses TRBV20-1 and TRBJ2-1; 10 nucleotides match TRBD2. V shed 5 bases, J shed 8 bases, and the junction held 9 bases outside the gene matches. This CDR3 has 14 amino acids. Germline V gene lookup returns CDR1 DFQATT and CDR2 SNEGSKA (reference sequence). This chain's CDR3 is CSAVTAGGYDEQFF. The CDR3 coding sequence is TGCAGTGCTGTTACAGCGGGAGGGTATGATGAGCAGTTCTTC.

In this sample, this clonotype turned up many times. The chain carries TRBV12-3 or TRBV12-4 and TRBJ2-1, with 13 bases identical to TRBD2. This CDR3 is built from 13 residues. The chain's CDR3 is CASGLAGAVEQFF. The DNA for the CDR3 is TGTGCTAGTGGACTAGCGGGAGCGGTTGAGCAGTTCTTC.

V and J are TRBV7-2 and TRBJ2-1; 8 bases are a match to TRBD2. Germline V gene sequence: CDR1 SGHTA, CDR2 FQGNSA. Trimming took 4 bases from V and 4 from J; bases not matched to a gene: 12. This CDR3 has 17 residues. The CDR3 is CASSYYRVGRAYNEQFF. CDR3 coding DNA: TGTGCCAGCAGCTACTACAGGGTCGGGAGGGCTTACAATGAGCAGTTCTTC.

The gene calls are TRBV7-2 and TRBJ2-2; D is ambiguous. V was clipped by 6 bases and J by 7 bases, with 6 bases between them. CDR3 length equals 11 residues. Germline assignment: CDR1 SGHTA and CDR2 FQGNSA. The CDR3 region has the DNA TGTGCCAGCAGTCTAGACGGGGAGCTGTTTTTT. Amino acid sequence: CASSLDGELFF.

This clonotype was counted ten times or more. The J gene is TRBJ1-3, the V gene TRBV7-9; D may be TRBD1 (6 bases). This CDR3 is built from 15 residues. The V gene lost 5 bases and the J gene lost 4 bases, with 15 bases spanning the gap. Per germline, CDR1 SEHNR and CDR2 FQNEAQ (reference sequence). CDR3 bases: TGTGCCAGCAGCGCTGCAGGGGTGTTGGGAAACACCATATATTTT. Its translation: CASSAAGVLGNTIYF. The full variable domain, its missing parts supplied by reference TRBV7-9 and TRBJ1-3, is DTGVSQNPRHKITKRGQNVTFRCDPISEHNRLYWYRQTLGQGPEFLTYFQNEAQLEKSRLLSDRFSAERPKGSFSTLEIQRTEQGDSAMYLCASSAAGVLGNTIYFGEGSWLTVV.

Of note for this clonotype: This could be a read error, since a much larger clone is one nucleotide away. V gene TRBV7-9 combines with J gene TRBJ2-7; weak D call: TRBD2 (5 bases). The CDR3 loop spans 15 amino acids. The V end was cut by 2 bases, the J end by 6 bases, with 17 bases between. Germline V gene lookup returns CDR1 SEHNR and CDR2 FQNEAQ (reference sequence). Written as DNA, the CDR3 is TGTGCCAGCAGCTTAATAGCGAGAGGGCGTAGCGAGCAGTACTTC. It translates to CASSLIARGRSEQYF.

This clonotype came up once. The germline gene is not matched at one end of the junction; a read error may be the cause. The V and J genes are TRBV3-1 and TRBJ2-5, with TRBD2 matching over 8 bases. Germline loops: CDR1 LGHDT, CDR2 YNNKEL (reference sequence). This CDR3 comprises 17 residues. CDR3 coding DNA: TGTGCCAGCAGCCCAAGAACTAGCGGTAGTTACCAAGAGACCCGGTACTTC. As protein: CASSPRTSGSYQETRYF.

This clonotype appeared many times. The rearrangement joins TRBV29-1 to TRBJ2-1; 11 bases fit TRBD1. The V segment lost 7 bases and the J segment 7 bases; nucleotides outside the gene matches: 3. This CDR3 region has 12 residues. CDR1 is SQVTM, CDR2 ANQGSEA, per germline. The CDR3 sequence is CSGGQGGNEQFF. CDR3 DNA sequence: TGCAGCGGGGGACAGGGGGGGAATGAGCAGTTCTTC.

The V gene is TRBV7-9, the J gene TRBJ2-7; no definite D call. CDR1 is SEHNR and CDR2 is FQNEAQ in the germline V gene (reference sequence). The CDR3 sequence is 12 residues long. Between the trimmed V and J ends, which lost 5 bases and 3 bases, there was a span of 8 bases. CDR3 region: CASSRLNYEQYF. Here the CDR3 DNA reads TGTGCCAGCAGCAGACTTAACTACGAGCAGTACTTC.

This clonotype was seen at least ten times. V and J are TRBV27 and TRBJ2-7, with D uncertain. Germline V lookup: CDR1 MNHEY, CDR2 SMNVEV (reference sequence). This CDR3 region has 13 residues. Trimming took off 3 bases at V and 0 bases at J, with 6 bases between the two ends. The CDR3 DNA is TGTGCCAGCAGTTTGAAAAGCTCCTACGAGCAGTACTTC. Residues: CASSLKSSYEQYF.